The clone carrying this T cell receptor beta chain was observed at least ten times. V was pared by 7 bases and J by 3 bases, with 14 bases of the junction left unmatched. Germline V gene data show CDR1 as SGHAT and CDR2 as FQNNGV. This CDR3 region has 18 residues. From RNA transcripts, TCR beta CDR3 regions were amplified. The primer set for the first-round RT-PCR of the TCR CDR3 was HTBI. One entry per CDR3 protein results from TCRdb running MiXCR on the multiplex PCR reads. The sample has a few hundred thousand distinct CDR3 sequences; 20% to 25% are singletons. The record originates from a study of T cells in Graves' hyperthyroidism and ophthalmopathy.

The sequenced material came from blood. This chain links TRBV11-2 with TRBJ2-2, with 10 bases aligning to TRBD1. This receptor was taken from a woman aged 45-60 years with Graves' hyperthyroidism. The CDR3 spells CASKLSRQGASDTGELFF. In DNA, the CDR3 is TGTGCCAGCAAACTCTCGAGACAGGGGGCTAGTGACACCGGGGAGCTGTTTTTT.